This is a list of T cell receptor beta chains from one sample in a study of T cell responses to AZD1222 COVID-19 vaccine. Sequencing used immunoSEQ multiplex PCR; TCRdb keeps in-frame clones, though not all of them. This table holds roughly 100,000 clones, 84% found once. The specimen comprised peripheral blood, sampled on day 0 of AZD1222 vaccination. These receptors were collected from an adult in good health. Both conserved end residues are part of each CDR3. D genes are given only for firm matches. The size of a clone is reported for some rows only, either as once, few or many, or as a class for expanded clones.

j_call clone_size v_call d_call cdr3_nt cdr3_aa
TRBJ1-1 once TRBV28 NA TGTGCCAGCAGTTTCATGGGGGGACAATTCTCTGAAGCTTTCTTT CASSFMGGQFSEAFF
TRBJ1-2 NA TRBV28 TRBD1 TGTGCCAGCAGTTGGGACAGGGTCTATGGCTACACCTTC CASSWDRVYGYTF
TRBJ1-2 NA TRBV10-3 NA TGTGCCATCACCCCAGGTGATTATGGCTACACCTTC CAITPGDYGYTF
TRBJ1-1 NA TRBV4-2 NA TGTGCCAGCAGCCAAGAAGTAGGGAACACTGAAGCTTTCTTT CASSQEVGNTEAFF
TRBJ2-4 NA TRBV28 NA NA CASSSSDTKNIQYF
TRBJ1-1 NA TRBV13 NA TGTGCCAGCGGTAGGCGGACTGAAGCTTTCTTT CASGRRTEAFF
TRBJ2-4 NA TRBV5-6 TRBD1 TGTGCCAGCAGCTTGGAGTGGGACAGGGGAAAAAACATTCAGTACTTC CASSLEWDRGKNIQYF
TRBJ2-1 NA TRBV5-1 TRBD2 TGCGCCAGCAGCTTCGGGACTAGCGGGACTCCCGAGCAGTTCTTC CASSFGTSGTPEQFF
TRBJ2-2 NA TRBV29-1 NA TGCAGCGTTGTACGTTCGAACACCGGGGAGCTGTTTTTT CSVVRSNTGELFF
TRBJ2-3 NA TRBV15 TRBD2 TGTGCCACCAGCAGAGTCGGCGGGAGGGCCACAGATACGCAGTATTTT CATSRVGGRATDTQYF
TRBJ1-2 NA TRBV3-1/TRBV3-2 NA TGTGCCAGCAGCCAAGATACGAACTATGGCTACACCTTC CASSQDTNYGYTF
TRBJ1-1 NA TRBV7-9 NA TGTGCCAGCAGCCTCAGGGCGGGGACTGAAGCTTTCTTT CASSLRAGTEAFF
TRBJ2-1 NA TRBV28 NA TGTGCCAGCAGTTTAAGGCAGGAGCTTTACAATGAGCAGTTCTTC CASSLRQELYNEQFF
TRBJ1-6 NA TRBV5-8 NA TGTGCCAGCAGCTTGGACGGACCAAACTTCCACTTT CASSLDGPNFHF
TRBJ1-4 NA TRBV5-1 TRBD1 TGCGCCAGCAGCTTGGCTGGGGACAGTCACGAAAAACTGTTTTTT CASSLAGDSHEKLFF
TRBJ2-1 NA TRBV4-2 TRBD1 TGTGCCAGCAGCCGTTCCGGGACAGGGGTTCGGAATGAGCAGTTCTTC CASSRSGTGVRNEQFF
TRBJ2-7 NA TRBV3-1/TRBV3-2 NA TGTGCCAGCAGCTCCCCCTACGAGCAGTACTTC CASSSPYEQYF
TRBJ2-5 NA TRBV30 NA TGTGCCTGGAGCCAAAAGGGGGGGGGCTCAGAGACCCAGTACTTC CAWSQKGGGSETQYF
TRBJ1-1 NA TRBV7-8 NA TGTGCCAGCAGCTTCTCGGGGGGGATGAACACTGAAGCTTTCTTT CASSFSGGMNTEAFF
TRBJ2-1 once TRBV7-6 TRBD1 TGTGCCAGCAGCTTGATGACAGGGATGGACCACAATGAGCAGTTCTTC CASSLMTGMDHNEQFF
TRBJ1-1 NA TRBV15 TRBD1 TGTGCCACCAGCAGAGAAAAGGGGGCAAACACTGAAGCTTTCTTT CATSREKGANTEAFF
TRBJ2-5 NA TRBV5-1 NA TGCGCCAGCAGCTTGGAAGGGAACGGAGAGACCCAGTACTTC CASSLEGNGETQYF
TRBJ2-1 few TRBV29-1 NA TGCAGCGGCGGGCCTCCTGTCCTTAGTGAGCAGTTCTTC CSGGPPVLSEQFF
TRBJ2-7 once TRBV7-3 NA TGTGCCAGCAGCCCCGTATCGGGGAGAGACTCCTACGAGCAGTACTTC CASSPVSGRDSYEQYF
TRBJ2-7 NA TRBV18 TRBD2 TGTGCCAGCTCACCACCCGGGACTAGGAACGAGCAGTACTTC CASSPPGTRNEQYF
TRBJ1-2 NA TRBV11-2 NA TGTGCCAGCAGCTTTGACAGGAAATATGGCTACACCTTC CASSFDRKYGYTF
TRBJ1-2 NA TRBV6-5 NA TGTGCCAGCAGTTACTCGGTTTCTAGGGGAAACTATGGCTACACCTTC CASSYSVSRGNYGYTF
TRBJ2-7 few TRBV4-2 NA TGTGCCAGCAGCCAAGCGGTACAGAACTACGAGCAGTACTTC CASSQAVQNYEQYF
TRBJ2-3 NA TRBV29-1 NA TGCAGCGTTGCGGGTGGGGATACGCAGTATTTT CSVAGGDTQYF
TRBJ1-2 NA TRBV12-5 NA TGTGCTAGTGGGCTTGCTTTTGTCATCTATGGCTACACCTTC CASGLAFVIYGYTF
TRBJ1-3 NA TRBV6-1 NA TGTGCCAGCAGTGGCGGGAGGGGTGTGACTGGAAACACCATATATTTT CASSGGRGVTGNTIYF